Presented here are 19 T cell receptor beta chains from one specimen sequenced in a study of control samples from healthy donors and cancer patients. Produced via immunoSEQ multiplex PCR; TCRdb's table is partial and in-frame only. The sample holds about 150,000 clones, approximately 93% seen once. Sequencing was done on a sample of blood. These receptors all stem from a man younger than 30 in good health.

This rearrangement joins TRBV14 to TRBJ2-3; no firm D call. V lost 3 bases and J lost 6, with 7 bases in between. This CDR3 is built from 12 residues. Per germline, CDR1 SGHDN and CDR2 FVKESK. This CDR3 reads CASSQHGDTQYF. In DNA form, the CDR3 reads TGTGCCAGCAGCCAGCACGGGGATACGCAGTATTTT.

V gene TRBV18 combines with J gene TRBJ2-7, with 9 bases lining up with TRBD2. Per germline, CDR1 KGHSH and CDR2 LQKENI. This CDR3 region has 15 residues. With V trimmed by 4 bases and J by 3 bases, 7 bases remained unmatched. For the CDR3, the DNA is TGTGCCAGCTCACAAGCTAGGACTAGCGACTACGAGCAGTACTTC. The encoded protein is CASSQARTSDYEQYF.

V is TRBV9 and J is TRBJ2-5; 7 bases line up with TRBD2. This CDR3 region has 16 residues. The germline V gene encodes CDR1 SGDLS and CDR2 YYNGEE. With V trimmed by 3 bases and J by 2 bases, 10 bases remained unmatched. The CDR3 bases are TGTGCCAGCAGCGAGGCCCGGGGGGTCGGGCAAGAGACCCAGTACTTC. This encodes CASSEARGVGQETQYF.

CDR3 DNA: TGTGCCAGCAGTTATCAGGGGAATTCACCCCTCCACTTT. Amino acid sequence: CASSYQGNSPLHF. J is TRBJ1-6 and V is TRBV28, with D perhaps matching TRBD1 (6 bases). V lost 4 bases, J lost 7 bases, and 8 bases lay in between. Germline V lookup: CDR1 MDHEN, CDR2 SYDVKM. The CDR3 length is 13 residues.

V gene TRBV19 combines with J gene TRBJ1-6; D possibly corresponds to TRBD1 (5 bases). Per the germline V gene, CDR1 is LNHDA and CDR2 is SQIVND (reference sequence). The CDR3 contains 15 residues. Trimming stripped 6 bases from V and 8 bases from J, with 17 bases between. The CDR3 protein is CASSEVGRKDSPLHF. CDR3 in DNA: TGTGCCAGTAGCGAAGTGGGACGAAAAGATTCACCCCTCCACTTT. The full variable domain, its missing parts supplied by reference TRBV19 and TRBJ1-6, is DGGITQSPKYLFRKEGQNVTLSCEQNLNHDAMYWYRQDPGQGLRLIYYSQIVNDFQKGDIAEGYSVSREKKESFPLTVTSAQKNPTAFYLCASSEVGRKDSPLHFGNGTRLTVT.

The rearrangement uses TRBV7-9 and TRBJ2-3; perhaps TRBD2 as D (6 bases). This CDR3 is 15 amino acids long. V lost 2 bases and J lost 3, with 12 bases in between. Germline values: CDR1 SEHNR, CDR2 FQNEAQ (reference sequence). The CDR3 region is CASSLRGLTTDTQYF. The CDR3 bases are TGTGCCAGCAGCTTACGGGGACTGACTACAGATACGCAGTATTTT. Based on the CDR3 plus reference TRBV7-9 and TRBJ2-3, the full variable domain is DTGVSQNPRHKITKRGQNVTFRCDPISEHNRLYWYRQTLGQGPEFLTYFQNEAQLEKSRLLSDRFSAERPKGSFSTLEIQRTEQGDSAMYLCASSLRGLTTDTQYFGPGTRLTVL.

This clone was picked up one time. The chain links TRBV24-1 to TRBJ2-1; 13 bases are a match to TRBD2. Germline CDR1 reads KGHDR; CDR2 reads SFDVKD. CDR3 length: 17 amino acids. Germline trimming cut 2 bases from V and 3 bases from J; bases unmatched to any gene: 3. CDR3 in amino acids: CATSDSRTSGGYNEQFF. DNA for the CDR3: TGTGCCACCAGTGATTCCAGGACTAGCGGGGGCTACAATGAGCAGTTCTTC.

This CDR3 reads CASSRSANTRETQYF. CDR3 coding DNA: TGTGCCAGCAGCCGCTCGGCTAATACCCGAGAGACCCAGTACTTC. The gene calls are TRBV4-2 and TRBJ2-5; D remains unclear. Trimming removed 4 bases from V and 4 bases from J, with 16 bases in between. Per germline, CDR1 LGHNA and CDR2 YNFKEQ. The CDR3 runs 15 residues.

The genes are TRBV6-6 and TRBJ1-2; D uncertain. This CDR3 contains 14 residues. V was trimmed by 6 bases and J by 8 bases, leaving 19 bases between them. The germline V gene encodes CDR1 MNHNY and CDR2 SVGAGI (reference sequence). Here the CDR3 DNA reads TGTGCCAGCAGACGCGTTGACACCTCGGGAGGCTACACCTTC. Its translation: CASRRVDTSGGYTF.

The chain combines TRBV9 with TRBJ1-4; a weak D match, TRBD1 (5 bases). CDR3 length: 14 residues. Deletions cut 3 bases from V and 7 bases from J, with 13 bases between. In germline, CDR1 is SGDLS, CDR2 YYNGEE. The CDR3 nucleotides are TGTGCCAGCAGCGCCTCAGGGTGGGGTGAAAAACTGTTTTTT. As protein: CASSASGWGEKLFF.

As DNA, the CDR3 is TGTGCCAGTAGTATAGCCCAGGGTTCGGGCATTCAGTACTTC. Protein product: CASSIAQGSGIQYF. This chain links TRBV19 with TRBJ2-4; possibly TRBD1 for D (5 bases). The CDR3 totals 14 residues. Germline V gene data show CDR1 as LNHDA and CDR2 as SQIVND (reference sequence). Trimming cost V 1 base and J 9 bases, with 13 bases left between them.

In DNA form, the CDR3 reads TGTGCCAGCAGTTACCTCCGGACAGAGGAGAGGAAACTGTTTTTT. The encoded protein is CASSYLRTEERKLFF. This chain joins TRBV6-2 or TRBV6-3 and TRBJ1-4; D is possibly TRBD1 (6 bases). The CDR3 is 15 amino acids. V shed 2 bases and J shed 11 bases, with 18 bases lying between them. Germline CDR1 reads MNHEY; CDR2 reads SVGEGT.

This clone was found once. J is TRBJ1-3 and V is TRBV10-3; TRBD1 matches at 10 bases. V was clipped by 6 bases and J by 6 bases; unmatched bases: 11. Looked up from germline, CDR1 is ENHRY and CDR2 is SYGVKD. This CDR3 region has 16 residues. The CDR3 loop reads CAIRGDRGTGKNTIYF. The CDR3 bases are TGTGCCATCAGGGGGGACAGGGGAACCGGCAAAAACACCATATATTTT.

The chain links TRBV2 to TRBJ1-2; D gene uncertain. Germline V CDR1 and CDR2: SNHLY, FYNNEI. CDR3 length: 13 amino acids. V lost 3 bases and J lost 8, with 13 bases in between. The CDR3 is CASSDLQVGGYTF. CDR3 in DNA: TGTGCCAGCAGTGATCTCCAGGTCGGCGGCTACACCTTC.

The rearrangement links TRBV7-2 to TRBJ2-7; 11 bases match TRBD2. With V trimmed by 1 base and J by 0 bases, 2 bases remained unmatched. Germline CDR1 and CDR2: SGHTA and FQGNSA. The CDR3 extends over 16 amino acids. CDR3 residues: CASSLVLAGASYEQYF. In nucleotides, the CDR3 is TGTGCCAGCAGCTTAGTACTAGCGGGGGCCTCCTACGAGCAGTACTTC. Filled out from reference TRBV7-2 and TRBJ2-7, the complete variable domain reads GAGVSQSPSNKVTEKGKDVELRCDPISGHTALYWYRQSLGQGLEFLIYFQGNSAPDKSGLPSDRFSAERTGGSVSTLTIQRTQQEDSAVYLCASSLVLAGASYEQYFGPGTRLTVT.

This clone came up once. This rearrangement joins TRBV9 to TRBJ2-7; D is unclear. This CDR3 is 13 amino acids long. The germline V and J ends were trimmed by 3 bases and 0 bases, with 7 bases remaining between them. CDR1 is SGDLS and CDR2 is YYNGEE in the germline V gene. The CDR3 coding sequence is TGTGCCAGCAGCGAAGGCAGCTCCTACGAGCAGTACTTC. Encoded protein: CASSEGSSYEQYF.

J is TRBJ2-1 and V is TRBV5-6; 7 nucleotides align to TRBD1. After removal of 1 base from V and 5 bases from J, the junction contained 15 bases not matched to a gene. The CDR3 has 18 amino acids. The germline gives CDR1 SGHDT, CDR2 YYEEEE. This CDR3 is CASSLIVGQGETNNEQFF. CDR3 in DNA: TGTGCCAGCAGCTTGATAGTGGGCCAGGGGGAAACAAACAATGAGCAGTTCTTC.

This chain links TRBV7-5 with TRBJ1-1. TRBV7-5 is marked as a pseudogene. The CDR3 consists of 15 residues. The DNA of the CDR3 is TGTGCCATCTTCGAGGGGGGCGTAAGGTACACTGAAGCTTTCTTT. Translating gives CAIFEGGVRYTEAFF.

CDR3 in amino acids: CASSLRQGAYTEAFF. The CDR3 DNA sequence: TGTGCCAGCAGTCTGCGACAGGGGGCGTACACTGAAGCTTTCTTT. V is TRBV28 and J is TRBJ1-1; TRBD1 agrees at 10 bases. The CDR3 has 15 residues. Germline CDR1 and CDR2: MDHEN and SYDVKM. V dropped 5 bases and J dropped 3; count of bases not matched to a gene: 6.